Below are 32 T cell receptor beta chains sequenced from a single sample in a study of blood T cell repertoires in COVID-19. Data came from immunoSEQ multiplex PCR; TCRdb stores just in-frame clones and leaves some out. The sample contains about 230,000 clones, 80% to 90% of which appear only once. The sample comprised peripheral blood. These receptors were collected from a man aged 35-49 years with acute or convalescent COVID-19.

In nucleotides, the CDR3 is TGTGCCAGCAGTGAAACTAGCGGGAGCGCAAGCGCTTACGAGCAGTACTTC. Protein: CASSETSGSASAYEQYF. V usage is TRBV6-1 and J usage is TRBJ2-7, with 11 positions matching TRBD2. Looked up from germline, CDR1 is MNHNS and CDR2 is SASEGT. V lost 2 bases, J lost 4 bases, and 10 bases stayed unmatched. This CDR3 comprises 17 residues.

V usage is TRBV7-9 and J usage is TRBJ2-1; 7 bases agree with TRBD2. The CDR3 covers 13 residues. V dropped 0 bases and J dropped 7; count of bases not matched to a gene: 0. The germline gives CDR1 SEHNR, CDR2 FQNEAQ (reference sequence). CDR3 protein: CASSLAGGNEQFF. CDR3 DNA: TGTGCCAGCAGCTTAGCGGGGGGGAATGAGCAGTTCTTC.

The V call is TRBV30, the J call TRBJ1-6; tentatively, D is TRBD1 (6 bases). The CDR3 has 15 amino acids. With 0 bases removed from V and 4 bases from J, the gap between germline ends came to 10 bases. Germline V gene sequence: CDR1 GTSNPN, CDR2 SVGIG (reference sequence). As DNA, the CDR3 is TGTGCCTGGAGTGTACAGACAGGTTATAATTCACCCCTCCACTTT. The encoded protein is CAWSVQTGYNSPLHF.

The rearrangement joins TRBV19 to TRBJ1-1; 7 bases map to TRBD1. The CDR3 covers 15 residues. The trim removed 3 bases at V and 5 bases at J, leaving 9 bases unmatched. From germline, CDR1 is LNHDA and CDR2 SQIVND (reference sequence). CDR3 sequence reads: CASSIIEGARTEAFF. For the CDR3, the DNA is TGTGCCAGTAGTATTATCGAGGGGGCGAGAACTGAAGCTTTCTTT. The full variable domain, in which reference TRBV19 and TRBJ1-1 provide the parts outside the CDR3, is DGGITQSPKYLFRKEGQNVTLSCEQNLNHDAMYWYRQDPGQGLRLIYYSQIVNDFQKGDIAEGYSVSREKKESFPLTVTSAQKNPTAFYLCASSIIEGARTEAFFGQGTRLTVV.

The chain is built from TRBV15 and TRBJ2-2, with 7 bases fitting TRBD1. Per the germline V gene, CDR1 is LNHNV and CDR2 is YYDKDF (reference sequence). Germline trimming cut 5 bases from V and 4 bases from J; bases unmatched to any gene: 4. The CDR3 spans 14 residues. CDR3 sequence (DNA): TGTGCCACCAGCGGGGACAGTCCCACCGGGGAGCTGTTTTTT. It yields the protein CATSGDSPTGELFF.

The chain recombines TRBV5-1 with TRBJ2-5, with 8 nucleotides matching TRBD1. Trimming cost V 3 bases and J 4 bases; bases outside gene matches: 2. CDR3 length equals 13 residues. The germline V gene has CDR1 SGHRS and CDR2 YFSETQ. The CDR3 reads CASSSGGGETQYF. CDR3 sequence (DNA): TGCGCCAGCAGCTCAGGGGGCGGAGAGACCCAGTACTTC.

The chain recombines TRBV30 with TRBJ1-2; D may be TRBD1 (6 bases). V gave up 5 bases and J gave up 5 bases, with 18 bases separating them. The CDR3 extends over 14 amino acids. Germline lookup yields CDR1 GTSNPN and CDR2 SVGIG (reference sequence). In DNA form, the CDR3 reads TGTGCCTGGTGGGACACGGACCTGTTATATGGCTACACCTTC. This gives the protein CAWWDTDLLYGYTF.

This chain links TRBV3-1 (or the pseudogene TRBV3-2) with TRBJ2-5; 10 bases are shared with TRBD2. Germline trimming cut 4 bases from V and 7 bases from J; bases unmatched to any gene: 6. Germline assignment: CDR1 LGHDT and CDR2 YNNKEL (reference sequence). The CDR3 has 14 amino acids. The CDR3 loop reads CASSLSGGAVTQYF. CDR3 nucleotide sequence: TGTGCCAGCAGCCTCAGCGGGGGGGCCGTGACCCAGTACTTC.

CDR3 DNA: TGTGCCAGTAGCACTACAGGGATAGGCTCTGGCTACACCTTC. It codes for CASSTTGIGSGYTF. The genes are TRBV19 and TRBJ1-2; possible D gene TRBD1, 6 bases. Trimming removed 6 bases from V and 7 bases from J, with 18 bases in between. The CDR3 is 14 residues long. CDR1 is LNHDA, CDR2 SQIVND, per germline (reference sequence). Filled out from reference TRBV19 and TRBJ1-2, the complete variable domain reads DGGITQSPKYLFRKEGQNVTLSCEQNLNHDAMYWYRQDPGQGLRLIYYSQIVNDFQKGDIAEGYSVSREKKESFPLTVTSAQKNPTAFYLCASSTTGIGSGYTFGSGTRLTVV.

The V and J genes are TRBV6-5 and TRBJ1-2, with D possibly TRBD1 on 5 matching bases. Trimming cost V 0 bases and J 7 bases, with 9 bases left between them. The germline V gene has CDR1 MNHEY and CDR2 SVGAGI. This CDR3 contains 13 residues. The CDR3 DNA sequence: TGTGCCAGCAGTTACTCGGGGGGAACTGGCTACACCTTC. Translating gives CASSYSGGTGYTF.

V and J are TRBV11-2 and TRBJ2-7; TRBD2 is a possible D gene (6 bases). The V end lost 7 bases, the J end lost 7 bases, and 20 bases lay between the germline ends. Germline values: CDR1 SGHAT, CDR2 FQNNGV. CDR3 size: 14 residues. For the CDR3, the DNA is TGTGCCAGCACCCTGGGGACCTTCCGGGGGGAGCAGTACTTC. Its protein is CASTLGTFRGEQYF. The variable domain in full, completed from reference TRBV11-2 and TRBJ2-7, reads EAGVAQSPRYKIIEKRQSVAFWCNPISGHATLYWYQQILGQGPKLLIQFQNNGVVDDSQLPKDRFSAERLKGVDSTLKIQPAKLEDSAVYLCASTLGTFRGEQYFGPGTRLTVT.

The chain uses TRBV12-5 and TRBJ1-1; D not certain. Trimming stripped 1 base from V and 8 bases from J, with 8 bases between. Germline V gene lookup returns CDR1 LGHNT and CDR2 FRNRAP. The CDR3 sequence is 12 residues long. The CDR3 loop reads CASGLAQAEAFF. DNA for the CDR3: TGTGCTAGTGGTTTGGCGCAAGCCGAAGCTTTCTTT.

V gene TRBV7-6 combines with J gene TRBJ2-5; the D gene is possibly TRBD2 (5 bases). Germline CDR1 reads SGHVS; CDR2 reads FNYEAQ. V lost 1 base and J lost 9, with 21 bases in between. The CDR3 extends over 16 amino acids. The CDR3 nucleotides read TGTGCCAGCAGCTTAGTCAGCGGTTATACAGCCGGGTCCCAGTACTTC. It encodes CASSLVSGYTAGSQYF.

The rearrangement links TRBV30 to TRBJ1-1, with TRBD1 as a possible D gene (6 bases). Trimming pared 4 bases from V and 11 bases from J, leaving 20 bases between. There are 13 residues in the CDR3. Germline V gives CDR1 GTSNPN, CDR2 SVGIG (reference sequence). CDR3 bases: TGTGCCTGGACCGGGAGGGGGGGCGCAGGGGCTTTCTTT. Amino acid sequence: CAWTGRGGAGAFF. The full variable domain, rest sourced from reference TRBV30 and TRBJ1-1, is SQTIHQWPATLVQPVGSPLSLECTVEGTSNPNLYWYRQAAGRGLQLLFYSVGIGQISSEVPQNLSASRPQDRQFILSSKKLLLSDSGFYLCAWTGRGGAGAFFGQGTRLTVV.

The chain carries TRBV6-1 and TRBJ2-1, with TRBD1 identical over 7 bases. This CDR3 has 16 amino acids. The germline gives CDR1 MNHNS, CDR2 SASEGT. The V segment lost 4 bases and the J segment 0 bases; nucleotides outside the gene matches: 6. The CDR3 here is CASSGDSLSSYNEQFF. CDR3 DNA: TGTGCCAGCAGTGGGGACAGTCTCAGCTCCTACAATGAGCAGTTCTTC.

About this clone itself: The same CDR3 arises from other DNA sequences in this sample as well. DNA of the CDR3: TGTGCCAGCAGTTTACAGGGGGCGGGTGAAAAACTGTTTTTT. This codes for CASSLQGAGEKLFF. The V gene is TRBV27, the J gene TRBJ1-4, with 8 bases identical to TRBD1. The length of the CDR3 is 14 residues. The ends lost 2 bases at V and 7 bases at J; junction bases unmatched: 3. The germline CDR1 and CDR2 sequences are MNHEY and SMNVEV (reference sequence).

About this clone: A read error may account for a junction end that differs from germline. The chain links TRBV6-1 to TRBJ1-6, with 9 bases identical to TRBD1. This CDR3 contains 15 residues. Germline V gene sequence: CDR1 MNHNS, CDR2 SASEGT. The CDR3 DNA sequence: TGTGCAAGCAAAATGACAGGGGGGGATAATTCACCCCTCCACTTT. This encodes CASKMTGGDNSPLHF.

CDR3 in amino acids: CAWSEDSYNEQFF. The CDR3 DNA is TGTGCCTGGAGTGAAGATAGCTACAATGAGCAGTTCTTC. The chain combines TRBV30 with TRBJ2-1; D ambiguous. Germline V lookup: CDR1 GTSNPN, CDR2 SVGIG (reference sequence). Trimming took off 1 base at V and 3 bases at J, with 7 bases between the two ends. This CDR3 is built from 13 residues.

Here the CDR3 reads CASSYLGGRETQYF. The CDR3, as DNA: TGTGCCAGCAGTTACTTGGGAGGGAGAGAGACCCAGTACTTC. V is TRBV6-2 or TRBV6-3 and J is TRBJ2-5; TRBD2 aligns across 7 bases. This CDR3 has 14 amino acids. The junction had 3 bases not matched to a gene; V was cut back by 1 base and J by 4 bases. The germline CDR1 and CDR2 sequences are MNHEY and SVGEGT.

V is TRBV2 and J is TRBJ2-7; TRBD1 agrees at 7 bases. With 1 base clipped from V and 5 bases from J, the junction kept 8 bases outside the gene matches. The germline CDR1 and CDR2 sequences are SNHLY and FYNNEI. This CDR3 spans 15 amino acids. The CDR3 region is CASSEEDREFDEQYF. The DNA for the CDR3 is TGTGCCAGCAGTGAAGAAGACAGGGAATTCGACGAGCAGTACTTC.

This clone appeared a few times. The rearrangement uses TRBV3-1 (or the pseudogene TRBV3-2) and TRBJ1-2, with D possibly TRBD1 on 5 matching bases. This CDR3 is built from 15 residues. CDR1 is LGHDT and CDR2 is YNNKEL in the germline V gene (reference sequence). V was pared by 0 bases and J by 7 bases, with 15 bases between. The CDR3 sequence is CASSQEGREVSGYTF. For the CDR3, the DNA is TGTGCCAGCAGCCAAGAGGGCAGGGAAGTGAGTGGCTACACCTTC.

The CDR3 reads CASRGGGNGYTF. The CDR3 nucleotides read TGTGCCAGCAGGGGAGGGGGGAATGGCTACACCTTC. The V gene is TRBV25-1, the J gene TRBJ1-2; D is perhaps TRBD1 (6 bases). The germline V gene has CDR1 MGHDK and CDR2 SYGVNS. This CDR3 has 12 amino acids. V was trimmed by 6 bases and J by 6 bases, leaving 11 bases between them.

V and J are TRBV6-1 and TRBJ2-5; 10 bases align to TRBD1. CDR1 is MNHNS and CDR2 is SASEGT in the germline V gene. Unmatched junction bases numbered 5, after V lost 2 bases and J lost 5 bases. The CDR3 loop spans 15 amino acids. CDR3 nucleotides: TGTGCCAGCAGTGAAACGACAGGGGGCAGGGAGACCCAGTACTTC. Protein: CASSETTGGRETQYF.

The chain joins TRBV6-6 to TRBJ1-2, with D perhaps TRBD1 (5 bases). CDR3 size: 12 residues. CDR1 MNHNY and CDR2 SVGAGI come from the germline V gene (reference sequence). Trimming stripped 4 bases from V and 4 bases from J, with 7 bases between. The CDR3 region has the DNA TGTGCCAGCAGTTCTGACAGCTATGGCTACACCTTC. This sequence encodes CASSSDSYGYTF.

The gene calls are TRBV7-2 and TRBJ2-3, with 7 bases that match TRBD1. This CDR3 is built from 14 residues. Trimming removed 6 bases from V and 6 bases from J; junction bases left unmatched: 9. From germline, CDR1 is SGHTA and CDR2 FQGNSA. The CDR3 DNA reads TGTGCCAGCAGTCAGGACAGGTCGGGGGATACGCAGTATTTT. It yields the protein CASSQDRSGDTQYF.

This rearrangement joins TRBV5-1 to TRBJ2-2; 8 positions match TRBD1. Germline V gives CDR1 SGHRS, CDR2 YFSETQ. Unmatched junction bases numbered 4, after V lost 5 bases and J lost 1 base. The CDR3 loop spans 15 amino acids. The CDR3 here is CASRSGTGNTGELFF. The CDR3 nucleotides read TGCGCCAGCAGGTCCGGGACAGGGAACACCGGGGAGCTGTTTTTT.

This sequence joins TRBV9 and TRBJ2-3; 11 nucleotides match TRBD2. CDR3 length: 16 amino acids. V was clipped by 4 bases and J by 2 bases; unmatched bases: 6. CDR1 SGDLS and CDR2 YYNGEE come from the germline V gene. For the CDR3, the DNA is TGTGCCAGCAGCATTAGCGGGGGGGAAACCACAGATACGCAGTATTTT. Encoded protein: CASSISGGETTDTQYF.

The chain couples TRBV12-3 or TRBV12-4 to TRBJ1-6, with D unresolved. V lost 7 bases and J 6 bases, leaving 7 bases between the germline ends. This CDR3 is 12 amino acids long. CDR3 protein: CASTEGNSPLHF. The CDR3 nucleotides are TGTGCCAGCACGGAGGGTAATTCACCCCTCCACTTT.

V is TRBV5-4 and J is TRBJ2-7, with TRBD2 matching 13 bases. The germline gives CDR1 SGHNT, CDR2 YYREEE (reference sequence). This CDR3 has 15 amino acids. Trimming took 1 base from V and 2 from J; bases not matched to a gene: 0. CDR3 region: CASSLTSGGAYEQYF. CDR3 DNA sequence: TGTGCCAGCAGCTTGACTAGCGGGGGGGCCTACGAGCAGTACTTC.

This clone was detected only a few times. The chain has TRBV2 and TRBJ2-7; TRBD1 agrees at 7 bases. V dropped 4 bases and J dropped 2; count of bases not matched to a gene: 11. Germline CDR1 reads SNHLY; CDR2 reads FYNNEI. The CDR3 loop spans 16 amino acids. CDR3 sequence (DNA): TGTGCCAGCAGTGTGGACAGGATTACGGGTACCTACGAGCAGTACTTC. As protein: CASSVDRITGTYEQYF.

The chain uses TRBV11-2 and TRBJ2-5; a weak D match, TRBD1 (5 bases). Germline V gene lookup returns CDR1 SGHAT and CDR2 FQNNGV. This CDR3 region has 12 residues. V lost 3 bases and J 5 bases, leaving 7 bases between the germline ends. The DNA for the CDR3 is TGTGCCAGCAGCTTCCAGGGTGAGACCCAGTACTTC. Translated: CASSFQGETQYF.

The chain joins TRBV9 to TRBJ1-6; possible D gene TRBD1, 5 bases. In germline, CDR1 is SGDLS, CDR2 YYNGEE. V was pared by 2 bases and J by 2 bases, with 11 bases between. This CDR3 comprises 16 residues. The CDR3 DNA follows: TGTGCCAGCAGCGTTGGACAATCAACCTATAATTCACCCCTCCACTTT. Translating gives CASSVGQSTYNSPLHF.